A selection of T cell receptor beta chains follows, all from one sample in a study of T cells after yellow fever vaccination. MiXCR was run by TCRdb on the 5' RACE reads, yielding one entry per CDR3 protein. The table includes approximately 330,000 distinct CDR3 sequences, around an eighth detected once. The material was CD4+ T cells sorted from PBMCs, obtained 15 days after the yellow fever booster vaccination. The receptors stem from a young man who received the YFV17D yellow fever vaccine. Both conserved end residues are part of each CDR3. D genes are given only for firm matches. Size tells how often a clone was seen (once, few, many) or the class of an expanded clone, and some rows leave it out.

v_gene	j_gene	d_gene	abundance	len	CDR3aa	CDR3nt
TRBV6-5	TRBJ1-5	-	-	15	CASSRTSGAAQPQHF	TGTGCCAGCAGCCGTACTTCGGGGGCGGCTCAGCCCCAGCATTTT
TRBV5-1	TRBJ2-6	-	-	14	CASKDGWGANVLTF	TGCGCCAGCAAGGACGGCTGGGGGGCCAACGTCCTGACTTTC
TRBV5-1	TRBJ1-2	-	-	16	CASSLNWGRAVGGYTF	TGCGCCAGCAGCTTGAACTGGGGGCGCGCAGTGGGTGGCTACACCTTC
TRBV7-6	TRBJ2-6	-	-	16	CASSRGQTSGANVLTF	TGTGCCAGCAGTAGAGGACAAACCTCTGGGGCCAACGTCCTGACTTTC
TRBV10-3	TRBJ2-1	-	few	14	CAISGRQGHNEQFF	TGTGCCATCAGTGGCCGCCAGGGGCACAATGAGCAGTTCTTC
TRBV12-3/TRBV12-4	TRBJ2-7	TRBD2	-	14	CASSQSSGGYEQYF	TGTGCCAGCAGTCAGTCTAGCGGGGGCTACGAGCAGTACTTC
TRBV7-9	TRBJ1-4	TRBD1	few	17	CASSPSRGQAASEKLFF	TGTGCCAGCAGCCCCTCCCGGGGACAGGCAGCAAGTGAAAAACTGTTTTTT
TRBV18	TRBJ1-2	-	-	15	CASSGGNGEDYGYTF	TGTGCCAGCTCAGGAGGGAACGGCGAGGACTATGGCTACACCTTC
TRBV10-3	TRBJ2-5	TRBD2	-	14	CATSGTSGQETQYF	TGTGCCACTAGCGGGACTAGCGGACAAGAGACCCAGTACTTC
TRBV15	TRBJ1-5	TRBD1	-	13	CATSAQGRQPQHF	TGTGCCACCAGCGCACAGGGGAGACAGCCCCAGCATTTT
TRBV7-9	TRBJ1-1	TRBD1	-	14	CASRSQGGNTEAFF	TGTGCCAGCAGATCACAGGGGGGGAACACTGAAGCTTTCTTT
TRBV7-2	TRBJ1-1	-	once	13	CASSFVGITEAFF	TGTGCCAGCAGCTTCGTCGGAATCACTGAAGCTTTCTTT
TRBV4-3	TRBJ2-2	TRBD2	-	16	CASSQGSSGGAGELFF	TGCGCCAGCAGCCAAGGTTCTAGCGGGGGGGCCGGGGAGCTGTTTTTT
TRBV6-2/TRBV6-3	TRBJ1-2	-	few	13	CASLARLIDGYTF	TGTGCCAGCTTAGCGAGGTTGATCGATGGCTACACCTTC
TRBV7-6	TRBJ2-6	-	-	17	CASSPGRQRSGANVLTF	TGTGCCAGCAGCCCCGGCAGACAACGCTCTGGGGCCAACGTCCTGACTTTC
TRBV7-2	TRBJ1-1	-	-	15	CASSLTGTGNTEAFF	TGTGCCAGCAGCTTAACCGGGACCGGGAACACTGAAGCTTTCTTT
TRBV6-2/TRBV6-3	TRBJ1-2	-	-	15	CASSYFKDGARGYTF	TGTGCCAGCAGTTACTTTAAGGACGGAGCTCGGGGCTACACCTTC
TRBV7-9	TRBJ1-6	-	-	17	CASQNLRTATGNSPLHF	TGTGCCAGCCAGAATCTTAGGACCGCGACGGGAAATTCACCCCTCCACTTT
TRBV7-2	TRBJ2-7	TRBD2	-	15	CASSLQAAGGHEQYF	TGTGCCAGCAGCTTACAGGCAGCGGGGGGCCACGAGCAGTACTTC
TRBV19	TRBJ2-1	TRBD1	few	14	CASSSWDSTNEQFF	TGTGCCAGTAGTTCCTGGGACAGCACTAATGAGCAGTTCTTC
TRBV4-1	TRBJ2-4	TRBD2	-	18	CASSHGLAGGRTKNIQYF	TGCGCCAGCAGCCACGGACTAGCGGGGGGGCGGACCAAAAACATTCAGTACTTC
TRBV28	TRBJ2-3	-	few	13	CASRNYILDTQYF	TGTGCCAGCAGAAACTACATCCTAGATACGCAGTATTTT
TRBV5-1	TRBJ1-4	-	few	13	CASSSTQNEKLFF	TGCGCCAGCAGCTCGACTCAGAATGAAAAACTGTTTTTT
TRBV29-1	TRBJ1-6	-	-	14	CSVAEGRKNSPLHF	TGCAGCGTCGCCGAGGGGAGGAAAAATTCACCCCTCCACTTT
TRBV6-5	TRBJ2-3	-	few	14	CASSYSGFWDTQYF	TGTGCCAGCAGTTACTCAGGGTTCTGGGATACGCAGTATTTT
TRBV5-1	TRBJ1-1	-	few	14	CASSPTPRNTEAFF	TGCGCCAGCAGCCCTACCCCTAGGAACACTGAAGCTTTCTTT
TRBV6-6	TRBJ2-1	TRBD2	many	16	CASFTTSRGGGNEQFF	TGTGCCAGTTTCACCACAAGTCGCGGGGGGGGAAATGAGCAGTTCTTC
TRBV7-2	TRBJ2-5	-	many	14	CASSSVAAQETQYF	TGTGCCAGCAGCTCTGTGGCAGCCCAAGAGACCCAGTACTTC
TRBV4-2	TRBJ1-2	-	-	15	CASSQDRNRVYGYTF	TGTGCCAGCAGCCAAGATCGAAACAGGGTCTATGGCTACACCTTC
TRBV7-6	TRBJ1-1	-	many	12	CASSLDNTEAFF	TGTGCCAGCAGCTTAGATAACACTGAAGCTTTCTTT
TRBV5-1	TRBJ2-3	-	-	14	CASSLGQSPDTQYF	TGCGCCAGCAGCTTGGGACAGAGCCCAGATACGCAGTATTTT
TRBV24-1	TRBJ2-1	-	many	14	CATSAGLPNNEQFF	TGTGCCACCAGTGCCGGACTGCCGAACAATGAGCAGTTCTTC
TRBV12-5	TRBJ2-3	-	-	15	CASGSGVRTTDTQYF	TGTGCTAGTGGTTCAGGGGTCAGGACAACAGATACGCAGTATTTT
TRBV5-4	TRBJ2-5	TRBD1	-	15	CASSTAGGMGETQYF	TGTGCCAGCAGCACCGCAGGGGGAATGGGTGAGACCCAGTACTTC
TRBV5-1	TRBJ2-1	TRBD2	many	19	CASSWGSSGGAGGYNEQFF	TGCGCCAGCAGCTGGGGATCTAGCGGGGGGGCCGGTGGATACAATGAGCAGTTCTTC
TRBV3-1	TRBJ2-1	-	-	15	CASSQAFPEYNEQFF	TGTGCCAGCAGCCAAGCCTTTCCCGAGTACAATGAGCAGTTCTTC
TRBV7-8	TRBJ2-5	-	-	15	CASSPRRASIETQYF	TGTGCCAGCAGCCCCAGGAGGGCCAGCATAGAGACCCAGTACTTC
TRBV4-3	TRBJ2-3	-	many	15	CASSPRGGSTDTQYF	TGCGCCAGCAGCCCTAGGGGGGGTAGCACAGATACGCAGTATTTT
TRBV6-6	TRBJ2-5	-	many	14	CASSYPGQGETQYF	TGTGCCAGCAGTTACCCGGGGCAGGGAGAGACCCAGTACTTC
TRBV20-1	TRBJ2-2	-	many	14	CSARSPSNTGELFF	TGCAGTGCTAGGAGTCCTTCGAACACCGGGGAGCTGTTTTTT
TRBV7-2	TRBJ2-7	-	-	12	CASSDFPYEQYF	TGTGCCAGCAGCGACTTCCCCTACGAGCAGTACTTC
TRBV12-3/TRBV12-4	TRBJ1-5	-	few	14	CASSFGDTARPQHF	TGTGCCAGCAGTTTTGGGGACACCGCCCGACCCCAGCATTTT
TRBV28	TRBJ1-2	-	few	13	CASLDGQGGGYTF	TGTGCCAGCTTGGACGGGCAGGGAGGCGGCTACACCTTC
TRBV25-1	TRBJ2-1	-	few	14	CASSVAGRHNEQFF	TGTGCCAGCAGTGTGGCGGGGCGCCACAATGAGCAGTTCTTC
TRBV18	TRBJ1-1	-	few	16	CASSRVTGTVNTEAFF	TGTGCCAGCTCACGGGTTACTGGGACGGTGAACACTGAAGCTTTCTTT
TRBV7-2	TRBJ1-5	-	-	13	CASSLGTIQPQHF	TGTGCCAGCAGCTTAGGGACAATTCAGCCCCAGCATTTT
TRBV4-3	TRBJ2-7	-	-	18	CASSQDRRRGPFSYEQYF	TGCGCCAGCAGCCAAGATCGAAGGCGGGGGCCCTTCTCCTACGAGCAGTACTTC
TRBV7-2	TRBJ1-2	-	-	14	CASSLSGKTYGYTF	TGTGCCAGCAGCTTGTCAGGGAAGACCTATGGCTACACCTTC
TRBV4-1	TRBJ1-5	TRBD1	few	16	CASSQEVGTGVRPQHF	TGCGCCAGCAGCCAAGAGGTGGGGACAGGGGTCAGGCCCCAGCATTTT
TRBV28	TRBJ1-5	-	few	13	CASSLFRNQPQHF	TGTGCCAGCAGTTTATTTCGCAATCAGCCCCAGCATTTT
TRBV19	TRBJ2-2	TRBD1	-	14	CASRTGTNTGELFF	TGTGCCAGTCGGACAGGGACGAACACCGGGGAGCTGTTTTTT
TRBV9	TRBJ1-4	-	few	14	CASSVQGGNEKLFF	TGTGCCAGCAGCGTCCAAGGGGGGAATGAAAAACTGTTTTTT